This T cell receptor beta chain originates from a study of T cells in Graves' hyperthyroidism and ophthalmopathy (dated by TCRdb to the late 2010s). Study-level background: Peripheral blood was sampled at the time of initial diagnosis, prior to any treatment. Thyroid tissue and blood T-cell repertoires from about six Graves' hyperthyroidism patients were also compared in the study. After blood sampling, hyperthyroidism patients were treated with methimazole at a starting dose of 30 mg daily, and ophthalmopathy patients were treated with high-dose intravenous methylprednisolone. A discovery cohort of about a hundred patients, about 44 with Graves' ophthalmopathy and roughly 59 with stable Graves' hyperthyroidism, was used to find distinguishing TCR V-J signatures. Prospective prediction of ophthalmopathy was tested in an independent validation cohort of approximately 19 hyperthyroidism patients and around 16 patients who later progressed to ophthalmopathy. The paper reports TCR Vbeta CDR3 sequencing of more than 120 peripheral blood samples: around 45 ophthalmopathy, around 80 hyperthyroidism and around 17 progressor patients. The 75 to 100 discovery patients were randomly divided into training and test sets at a 7:3 ratio.

TCR beta CDR3 regions were amplified from RNA transcripts. A first-round RT-PCR of the TCR CDR3 used the HTBI primer set with the Qiagen OneStep RT-PCR kit. The libraries were constructed in a second round of multiplex PCR and then size-selected and purified. The libraries were sequenced on an Illumina HiSeq2000 using paired-end 100 bp reads. Per the authors' processing: SOAPnuke was used to process the raw data, with reads discarded if the reads contained adapters or uncalled bases, had a mean Phred below 15, or lacked an exact constant-primer or identifier match. High-quality paired reads were merged with COPE v1.2.5, and unique nucleotide sequences were defined as clonotypes. Clonotypes were aligned to IMGT TRBV, TRBD and TRBJ reference segments using MiTCR v1.1. Only V-J combinations with frequency above 0.0001, covering approximately 99% of repertoires, were analysed. The TCS score was defined as F50 (clonal expansion) divided by E x V (chaos), with BLOSUM62-based TCRdist calculated between CDR3 peptides within each V-J. Welch's t-statistics and random forest reduced 450 to 600 V-J features to about 12, which were used in a naive Bayes classifier (R e1071). Clones were called with MiXCR by TCRdb after fastp trimmed the public reads at Q25, and only in-frame beta chains were retained. A single entry per CDR3 protein holds the most common genes and DNA from its merged rows. TCRdb, not the original authors, processed these V and J calls. This sample comprises approximately 700,000 distinct CDR3 sequences, about a sixth of them detected only once. The top ten hold around 8% of the sample.

About this clonotype: Its cognate antigen has yet to be identified. Base qualities are missing; no much larger clone stands one base away.

Overall study results and their limits: No statistical method was used to set the sample size in advance, and investigators knew the group allocation. In validation, progression to ophthalmopathy was predicted by the model with nearly 71% sensitivity and approximately 78% specificity, a median of approximately 7.1 months before onset. In cross-validation, a model built on a 13 V-J signature told ophthalmopathy apart from stable hyperthyroidism with under 90% sensitivity and approximately 81% specificity, and in testing the same model reached 80%/75%. Blood samples also contained most of the expanded thyroid clonotypes (frequency above 0.001), which suggests that blood repertoires may reflect thyroid immune responses.

Stable Graves' hyperthyroidism was defined as the absence of progression to ophthalmopathy over 18 months of follow-up. Hyperthyroidism patients were newly diagnosed, had a disease duration of under 2 months, and were aged 18 to 65 years. Patients with uncontrolled infections, other autoimmune diseases, pregnancy or lactation were excluded. Diagnoses relied on clinical symptoms, serum thyroxine and TRAb, thyroid ultrasound and orbital computed tomography. Ficoll-Paque density gradient centrifugation was used to isolate PBMCs from around 10 ml of fresh peripheral blood. Total RNA was extracted with Trizol reagent, and quality was checked on an Agilent 2100 Bioanalyzer. The junction shows trimming of 3 bases on V and 7 bases on J, and the gene matches do not reach 12 bases of it. From the cysteine up to the phenylalanine, the CDR3 has a length of 15 residues. The CDR3 DNA has 45 bases and is translated from base 1. As encoded in the germline V gene, CDR1 is SGDLS while CDR2 is YYNGEE.

The clonotype was recovered from a man aged 18 to 35 with Graves' hyperthyroidism. The sequence links TRBV9 to TRBJ2-5; TRBD2 agrees with 7 junctional bases. The sample comprised blood. The CDR3 region: CASSESSGGLWTQYF. The nucleotide sequence reads as follows: TGTGCCAGCAGCGAGTCTAGCGGTGGGTTATGGACCCAGTACTTC. The variable domain in full, with residues beyond the CDR3 obtained from the reference TRBV9 and TRBJ2-5 genes, is DSGVTQTPKHLITATGQRVTLRCSPRSGDLSVYWYQQSLDQGLQFLIQYYNGEERAKGNILERFSAQQFPDLHSELNLSSLELGDSALYFCASSESSGGLWTQYFGPGTRLLVL.